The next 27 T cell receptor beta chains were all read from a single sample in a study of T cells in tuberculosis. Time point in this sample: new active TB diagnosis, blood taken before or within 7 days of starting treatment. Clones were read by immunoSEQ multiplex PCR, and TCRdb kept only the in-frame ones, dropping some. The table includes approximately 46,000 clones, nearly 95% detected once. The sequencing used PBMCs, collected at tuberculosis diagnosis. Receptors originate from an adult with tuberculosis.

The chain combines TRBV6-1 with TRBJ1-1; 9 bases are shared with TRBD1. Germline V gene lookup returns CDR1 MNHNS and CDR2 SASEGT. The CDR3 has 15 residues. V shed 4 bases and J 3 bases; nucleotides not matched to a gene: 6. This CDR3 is CASSAQGAYDTEAFF. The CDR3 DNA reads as TGTGCCAGCAGTGCACAGGGGGCATATGACACTGAAGCTTTCTTT.

The CDR3 protein is CASSYARLAGELFF. In nucleotides, the CDR3 is TGTGCCAGCAGTTACGCTCGACTAGCCGGGGAGCTGTTTTTT. This rearrangement joins TRBV6-5 to TRBJ2-2; a possible D gene is TRBD2 (6 bases). Germline CDR1 MNHEY, CDR2 SVGAGI. The CDR3 length is 14 residues. V lost 2 bases, J lost 6 bases, and 10 bases lay in between.

The CDR3 loop reads CASSTRDTEDRNTEAFF. The CDR3, as DNA: TGTGCCAGCAGCACCCGGGACACCGAGGATAGGAACACTGAAGCTTTCTTT. The chain carries TRBV21-1 and TRBJ1-1; the table assigns TRBD1, which was not confirmed against the DNA. TRBV21-1 is a pseudogene. This CDR3 region has 17 residues.

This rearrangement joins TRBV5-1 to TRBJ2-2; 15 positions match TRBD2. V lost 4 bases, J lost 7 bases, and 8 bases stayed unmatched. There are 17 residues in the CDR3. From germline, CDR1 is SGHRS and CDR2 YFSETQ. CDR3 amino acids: CASSHRTSGRADGELFF. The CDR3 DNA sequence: TGCGCCAGCAGCCACCGGACTAGCGGGAGGGCTGACGGGGAGCTGTTTTTT.

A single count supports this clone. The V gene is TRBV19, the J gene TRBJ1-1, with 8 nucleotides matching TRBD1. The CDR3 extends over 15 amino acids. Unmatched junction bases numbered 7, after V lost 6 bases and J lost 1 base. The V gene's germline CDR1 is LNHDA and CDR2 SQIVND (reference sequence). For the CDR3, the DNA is TGTGCCAGTAGGCCTCGGGACAGGACGAACACTGAAGCTTTCTTT. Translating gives CASRPRDRTNTEAFF. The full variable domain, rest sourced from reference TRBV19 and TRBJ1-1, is DGGITQSPKYLFRKEGQNVTLSCEQNLNHDAMYWYRQDPGQGLRLIYYSQIVNDFQKGDIAEGYSVSREKKESFPLTVTSAQKNPTAFYLCASRPRDRTNTEAFFGQGTRLTVV.

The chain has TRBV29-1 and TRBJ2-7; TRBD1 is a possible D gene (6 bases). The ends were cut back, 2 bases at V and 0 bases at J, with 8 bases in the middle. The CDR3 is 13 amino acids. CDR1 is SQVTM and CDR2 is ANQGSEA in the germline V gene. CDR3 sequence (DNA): TGCAGCGTTGAACGACAGGCCTCCTACGAGCAGTACTTC. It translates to CSVERQASYEQYF.

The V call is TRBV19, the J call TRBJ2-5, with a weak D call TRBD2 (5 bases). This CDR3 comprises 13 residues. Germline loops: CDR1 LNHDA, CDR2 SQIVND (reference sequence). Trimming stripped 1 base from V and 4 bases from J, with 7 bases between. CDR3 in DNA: TGTGCCAGTAGTATAGGAGGGAGAGAGACCCAGTACTTC. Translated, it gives CASSIGGRETQYF.

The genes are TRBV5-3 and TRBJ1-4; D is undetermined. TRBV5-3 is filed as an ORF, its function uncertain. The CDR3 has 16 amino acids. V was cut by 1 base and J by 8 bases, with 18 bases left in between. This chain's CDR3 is CARSLSNPSWEEKLFF. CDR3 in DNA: TGTGCCAGAAGCTTGTCTAACCCCTCATGGGAGGAAAAACTGTTTTTT.

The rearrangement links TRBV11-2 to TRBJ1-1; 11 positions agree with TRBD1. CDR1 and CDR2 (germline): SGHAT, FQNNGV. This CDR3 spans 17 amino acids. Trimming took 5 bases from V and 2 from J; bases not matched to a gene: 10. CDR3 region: CASSRTGGPTENTEAFF. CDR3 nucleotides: TGTGCCAGCAGCCGGACAGGGGGCCCTACGGAAAACACTGAAGCTTTCTTT.

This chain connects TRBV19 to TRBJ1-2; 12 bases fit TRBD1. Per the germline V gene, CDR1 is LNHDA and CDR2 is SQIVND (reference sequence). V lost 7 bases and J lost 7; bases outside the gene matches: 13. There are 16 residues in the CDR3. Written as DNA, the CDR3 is TGTGCCAGTACCCCTCCGATGGGACAGGGGGCTAGTGGCTACACCTTC. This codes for CASTPPMGQGASGYTF.

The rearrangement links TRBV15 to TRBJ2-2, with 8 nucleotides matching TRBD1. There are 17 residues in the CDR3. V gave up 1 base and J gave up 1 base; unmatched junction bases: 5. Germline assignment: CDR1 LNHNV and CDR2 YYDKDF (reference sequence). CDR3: CATSRVSGTGNTGELFF. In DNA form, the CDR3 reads TGTGCCACCAGCAGAGTTTCCGGGACAGGGAACACCGGGGAGCTGTTTTTT.

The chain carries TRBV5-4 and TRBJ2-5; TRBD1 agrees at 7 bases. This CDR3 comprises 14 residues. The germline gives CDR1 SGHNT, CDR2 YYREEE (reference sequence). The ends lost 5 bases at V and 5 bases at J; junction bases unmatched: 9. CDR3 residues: CASSDDRASETQYF. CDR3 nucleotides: TGTGCCAGCAGTGACGACAGGGCCTCGGAGACCCAGTACTTC.

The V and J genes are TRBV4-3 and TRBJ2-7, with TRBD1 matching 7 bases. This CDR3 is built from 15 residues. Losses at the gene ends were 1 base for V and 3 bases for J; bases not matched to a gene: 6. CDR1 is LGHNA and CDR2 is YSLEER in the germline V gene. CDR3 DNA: TGCGCCAGCAGCCAAGGTCTAGGGGGCATCTACGAGCAGTACTTC. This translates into CASSQGLGGIYEQYF.

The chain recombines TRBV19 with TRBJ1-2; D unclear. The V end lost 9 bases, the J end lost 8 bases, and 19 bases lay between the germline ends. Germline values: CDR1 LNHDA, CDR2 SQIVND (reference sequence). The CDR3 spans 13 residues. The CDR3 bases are TGTGCCAGCTGGCCCGGAGGAACTAAAGGCTACACCTTC. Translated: CASWPGGTKGYTF.

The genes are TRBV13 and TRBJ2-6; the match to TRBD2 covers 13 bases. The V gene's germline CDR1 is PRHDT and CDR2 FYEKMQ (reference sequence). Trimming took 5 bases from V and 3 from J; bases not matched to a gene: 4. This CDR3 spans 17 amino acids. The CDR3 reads CASSPGLAGVGANVLTF. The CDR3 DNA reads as TGTGCCAGCAGCCCTGGACTAGCGGGAGTTGGGGCCAACGTCCTGACTTTC.

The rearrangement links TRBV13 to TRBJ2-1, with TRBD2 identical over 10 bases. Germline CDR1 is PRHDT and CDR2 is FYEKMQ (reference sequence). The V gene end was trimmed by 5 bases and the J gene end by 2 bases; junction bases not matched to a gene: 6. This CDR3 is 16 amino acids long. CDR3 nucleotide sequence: TGTGCCAGCAGCACCGGGACTAGCGAAACCTACAATGAGCAGTTCTTC. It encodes CASSTGTSETYNEQFF. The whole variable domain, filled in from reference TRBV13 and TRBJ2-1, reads AAGVIQSPRHLIKEKRETATLKCYPIPRHDTVYWYQQGPGQDPQFLISFYEKMQSDKGSIPDRFSAQQFSDYHSELNMSSLELGDSALYFCASSTGTSETYNEQFFGPGTRLTVL.

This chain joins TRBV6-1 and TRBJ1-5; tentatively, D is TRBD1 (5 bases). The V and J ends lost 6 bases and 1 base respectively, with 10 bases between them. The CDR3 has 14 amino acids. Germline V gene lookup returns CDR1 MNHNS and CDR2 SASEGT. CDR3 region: CASSRAVSNQPQHF. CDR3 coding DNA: TGTGCCAGCAGCAGGGCTGTCAGCAATCAGCCCCAGCATTTT.

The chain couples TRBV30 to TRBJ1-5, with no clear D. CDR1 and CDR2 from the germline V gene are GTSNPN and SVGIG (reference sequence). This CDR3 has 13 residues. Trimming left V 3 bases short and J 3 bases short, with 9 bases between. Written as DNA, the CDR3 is TGTGCCTGGAGCTTGGCAGTCAATCAGCCCCAGCATTTT. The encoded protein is CAWSLAVNQPQHF.

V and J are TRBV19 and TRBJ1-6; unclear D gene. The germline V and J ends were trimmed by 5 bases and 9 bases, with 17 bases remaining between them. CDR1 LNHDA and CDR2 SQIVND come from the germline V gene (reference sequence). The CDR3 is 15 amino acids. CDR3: CASSSGTLRPSPLHF. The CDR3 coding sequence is TGTGCCAGTAGTTCGGGAACGCTAAGACCTTCACCCCTCCACTTT.

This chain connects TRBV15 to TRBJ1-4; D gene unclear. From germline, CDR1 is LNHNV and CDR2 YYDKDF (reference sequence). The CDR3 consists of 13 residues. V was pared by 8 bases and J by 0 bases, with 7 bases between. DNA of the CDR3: TGTGCCACCGGCACTGCAACTAATGAAAAACTGTTTTTT. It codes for CATGTATNEKLFF.

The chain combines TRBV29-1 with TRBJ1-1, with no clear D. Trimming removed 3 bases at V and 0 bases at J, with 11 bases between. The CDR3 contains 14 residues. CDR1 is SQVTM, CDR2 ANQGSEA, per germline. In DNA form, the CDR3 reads TGCAGCGTTGATCTCCTATCCATGAACACTGAAGCTTTCTTT. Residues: CSVDLLSMNTEAFF.

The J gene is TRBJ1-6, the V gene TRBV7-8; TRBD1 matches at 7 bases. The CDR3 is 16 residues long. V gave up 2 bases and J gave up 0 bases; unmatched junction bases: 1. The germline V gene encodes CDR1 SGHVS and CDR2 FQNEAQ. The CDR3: CASSLRDSSYNSPLHF. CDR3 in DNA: TGTGCCAGCAGCTTAAGGGACAGCTCCTATAATTCACCCCTCCACTTT.

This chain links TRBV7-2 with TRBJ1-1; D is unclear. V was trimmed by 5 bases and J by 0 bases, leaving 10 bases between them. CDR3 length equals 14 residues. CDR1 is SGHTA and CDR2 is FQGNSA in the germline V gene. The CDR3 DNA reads TGTGCCAGCAGCCCGATAACAGTGAACACTGAAGCTTTCTTT. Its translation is CASSPITVNTEAFF.

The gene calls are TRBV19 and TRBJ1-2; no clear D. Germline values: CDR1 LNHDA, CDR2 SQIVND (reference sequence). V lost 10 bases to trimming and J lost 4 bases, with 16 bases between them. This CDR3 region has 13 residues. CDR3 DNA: TGTGCCACCGCGGGCCCCTCGGTCTATGGCTACACCTTC. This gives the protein CATAGPSVYGYTF. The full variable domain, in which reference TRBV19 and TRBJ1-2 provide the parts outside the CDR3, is DGGITQSPKYLFRKEGQNVTLSCEQNLNHDAMYWYRQDPGQGLRLIYYSQIVNDFQKGDIAEGYSVSREKKESFPLTVTSAQKNPTAFYLCATAGPSVYGYTFGSGTRLTVV.

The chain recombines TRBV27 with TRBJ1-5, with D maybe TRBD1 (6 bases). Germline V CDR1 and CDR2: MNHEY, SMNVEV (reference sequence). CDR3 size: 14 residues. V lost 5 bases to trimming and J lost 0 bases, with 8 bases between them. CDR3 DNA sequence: TGTGCCAGCAGTCAGGGGTATAGCAATCAGCCCCAGCATTTT. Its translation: CASSQGYSNQPQHF.

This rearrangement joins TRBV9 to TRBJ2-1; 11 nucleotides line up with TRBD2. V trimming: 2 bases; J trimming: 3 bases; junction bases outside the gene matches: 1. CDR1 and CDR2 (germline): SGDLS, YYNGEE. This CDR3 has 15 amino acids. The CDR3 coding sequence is TGTGCCAGCAGCGTCGGACTAGCGGGCTACAATGAGCAGTTCTTC. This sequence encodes CASSVGLAGYNEQFF.

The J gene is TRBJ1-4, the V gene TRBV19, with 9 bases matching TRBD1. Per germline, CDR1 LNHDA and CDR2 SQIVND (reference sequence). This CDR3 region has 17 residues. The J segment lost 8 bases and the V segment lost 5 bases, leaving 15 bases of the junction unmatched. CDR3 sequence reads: CASSSSRNRGRREKLFF. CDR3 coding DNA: TGTGCCAGTAGTTCAAGCCGAAACAGGGGGCGTAGGGAAAAACTGTTTTTT.